These 28 T cell receptor beta chains were all obtained from the same sample, sequenced in a study of blood T cell repertoires in COVID-19. Sequenced by immunoSEQ multiplex PCR; TCRdb stores in-frame clones only, minus some. The data hold roughly 190,000 clones, with approximately 91% observed a single time. Material: peripheral blood. These receptors were obtained from a young man with acute or convalescent COVID-19.

The chain uses TRBV5-1 and TRBJ2-3; 14 nucleotides match TRBD2. The V gene's germline CDR1 is SGHRS and CDR2 YFSETQ. After removal of 4 bases from V and 4 bases from J, the junction contained 5 bases not matched to a gene. This CDR3 contains 16 residues. Here the CDR3 DNA reads TGCGCCAGCAGCCCTGGGACTAGCGGGGGCCCAGATACGCAGTATTTT. This gives the protein CASSPGTSGGPDTQYF.

This sequence joins TRBV6-6 and TRBJ1-3; D gene uncertain. The germline V gene has CDR1 MNHNY and CDR2 SVGAGI (reference sequence). The V and J ends lost 7 bases and 2 bases respectively, with 9 bases between them. The CDR3 has 13 amino acids. CDR3 in amino acids: CASTLITGNTIYF. DNA for the CDR3: TGTGCCAGCACCCTAATTACTGGAAACACCATATATTTT.

The chain couples TRBV28 to TRBJ2-7, with D possibly TRBD1 on 6 matching bases. The CDR3 is made up of 13 amino acids. V shed 5 bases and J shed 2 bases, with 10 bases lying between them. CDR1 MDHEN and CDR2 SYDVKM come from the germline V gene. In nucleotides, the CDR3 is TGTGCCAGCAGTCCCACAGGGACCTACGAGCAGTACTTC. Translating it yields CASSPTGTYEQYF.

This chain's CDR3 is CASSIVRLAPPYYEQYF. The DNA for the CDR3 is TGTGCCAGTAGTATAGTAAGACTAGCTCCGCCCTACTACGAGCAGTACTTC. V is TRBV19 and J is TRBJ2-7, with 7 bases that match TRBD2. This CDR3 spans 17 amino acids. Trimming cost V 1 base and J 3 bases; bases outside gene matches: 12. Germline V gene sequence: CDR1 LNHDA, CDR2 SQIVND (reference sequence).

The rearrangement joins TRBV10-3 to TRBJ2-3; D is possibly TRBD2 (6 bases). The ends were cut back, 8 bases at V and 3 bases at J, with 9 bases in the middle. Germline values: CDR1 ENHRY, CDR2 SYGVKD. The CDR3 length is 12 residues. The CDR3, as DNA: TGTGCCATCCGGGGGAGTACAGATACGCAGTATTTT. Its protein is CAIRGSTDTQYF.

V gene TRBV5-1 combines with J gene TRBJ2-3, with TRBD1 as a possible D gene (5 bases). There are 14 residues in the CDR3. Deletions cut 5 bases from V and 2 bases from J, with 12 bases between. The germline gives CDR1 SGHRS, CDR2 YFSETQ. The CDR3 nucleotides read TGCGCCAGCAGTATCGGCAGGGCCACAGATACGCAGTATTTT. It translates to CASSIGRATDTQYF.

DNA for the CDR3: TGTGCCAGCAGCCAAGGAGGTTTAATCTCTGGAAACACCATATATTTT. It yields the protein CASSQGGLISGNTIYF. The V call is TRBV3-1 (or the pseudogene TRBV3-2), the J call TRBJ1-3, with unresolved D. The V and J ends lost 1 base and 0 bases respectively, with 10 bases between them. This CDR3 region has 16 residues. Germline CDR1 reads LGHDT; CDR2 reads YNNKEL (reference sequence).

The rearrangement links TRBV15 to TRBJ2-3; a weak D match, TRBD2 (5 bases). Germline lookup yields CDR1 LNHNV and CDR2 YYDKDF (reference sequence). The ends were cut back, 5 bases at V and 6 bases at J, with 12 bases in the middle. CDR3 length: 13 amino acids. CDR3 bases: TGTGCCACCAGCCCGATCGGGGTGGATACGCAGTATTTT. As protein: CATSPIGVDTQYF.

This rearrangement joins TRBV7-8 to TRBJ2-1; tentatively, D is TRBD1 (6 bases). The CDR3 sequence is 16 residues long. CDR1 SGHVS and CDR2 FQNEAQ come from the germline V gene. Trimming removed 1 base from V and 2 bases from J, with 12 bases in between. The CDR3 reads CASSLGLRDTYNEQFF. As DNA, the CDR3 is TGTGCCAGCAGCTTAGGTTTGAGGGACACCTACAATGAGCAGTTCTTC.

This chain links TRBV25-1 with TRBJ1-5, with D hard to call. Per germline, CDR1 MGHDK and CDR2 SYGVNS. Trimming took 6 bases from V and 7 from J, leaving 13 bases between them. The CDR3 runs to 13 residues. The CDR3 DNA reads TGTGCCAGCAGCCACGGGGATGAGCAGCCCCAGCATTTT. Translation: CASSHGDEQPQHF.

The rearrangement links TRBV9 to TRBJ2-3; D perhaps matches TRBD1 (5 bases). V was shortened by 4 bases and J by 6 bases, with 18 bases between the two germline ends. The CDR3 runs to 15 residues. From germline, CDR1 is SGDLS and CDR2 YYNGEE. The CDR3: CASSPLQGTRDTQYF. CDR3 nucleotide sequence: TGTGCCAGCAGCCCCTTGCAGGGAACTCGGGATACGCAGTATTTT.

The V gene is TRBV5-5, the J gene TRBJ1-1; D unresolved. V lost 0 bases, J lost 2 bases, and 8 bases lay in between. CDR1 SGHKS and CDR2 YYEKEE come from the germline V gene (reference sequence). The CDR3 spans 14 residues. The CDR3 DNA reads TGTGCCAGCAGCTTGGTCCAGGTTAACACTGAAGCTTTCTTT. It encodes CASSLVQVNTEAFF.

The chain has TRBV4-2 and TRBJ2-7; D might be TRBD1 (6 bases). From germline, CDR1 is LGHNA and CDR2 YNFKEQ. V shed 4 bases and J shed 0 bases, with 16 bases lying between them. The CDR3 length is 16 residues. The CDR3 DNA sequence: TGTGCCAGCAGCCTGGAAATCGAAGGGGGCTCCTACGAGCAGTACTTC. Its translation is CASSLEIEGGSYEQYF.

This clone has a single count. V usage is TRBV18 and J usage is TRBJ1-1, with D uncertain. The CDR3 contains 14 residues. Germline lookup yields CDR1 KGHSH and CDR2 LQKENI. V was trimmed by 4 bases and J by 1 base, leaving 10 bases between them. The CDR3 coding sequence is TGTGCCAGCTCACGGACTTCAAAGAACACTGAAGCTTTCTTT. This codes for CASSRTSKNTEAFF.

This chain links TRBV27 with TRBJ1-2; a weak D match, TRBD1 (5 bases). Germline lookup yields CDR1 MNHEY and CDR2 SMNVEV (reference sequence). V lost 6 bases, J lost 7 bases, and 18 bases lay in between. The CDR3 has 14 residues. CDR3 sequence reads: CASRIISREGGYTF. The CDR3 nucleotides are TGTGCCAGCAGGATTATCAGCAGGGAGGGTGGCTACACCTTC.

The chain carries TRBV2 and TRBJ2-7, with D possibly matching TRBD2 (6 bases). Germline CDR1 is SNHLY and CDR2 is FYNNEI. This CDR3 comprises 15 residues. V lost 6 bases, J lost 4 bases, and 19 bases lay in between. For the CDR3, the DNA is TGTGCCAGCAGAAATGACGGGAGCTGGGGGTACGAGCAGTACTTC. It translates to CASRNDGSWGYEQYF. Using reference TRBV2 and TRBJ2-7 for the parts outside the CDR3, the full variable domain is EPEVTQTPSHQVTQMGQEVILRCVPISNHLYFYWYRQILGQKVEFLVSFYNNEISEKSEIFDDQFSVERPDGSNFTLKIRSTKLEDSAMYFCASRNDGSWGYEQYFGPGTRLTVT.

This clone was recorded only once. The rearrangement links TRBV5-6 to TRBJ1-4, with a tentative D call TRBD1 (5 bases). CDR3 size: 14 residues. V lost 4 bases to trimming and J lost 0 bases, with 7 bases between them. CDR1 and CDR2 (germline): SGHDT, YYEEEE. The CDR3 DNA is TGTGCCAGCAGCCCGACAGCAACTAATGAAAAACTGTTTTTT. Its translation: CASSPTATNEKLFF.

The chain couples TRBV5-1 to TRBJ2-3; TRBD2 agrees at 7 bases. The CDR3 is made up of 17 amino acids. The ends lost 5 bases at V and 0 bases at J; junction bases unmatched: 12. In germline, CDR1 is SGHRS, CDR2 YFSETQ. The CDR3 DNA reads TGCGCCAGCAGGGGGGGGACCCTGCCGGATAGCACAGATACGCAGTATTTT. Protein: CASRGGTLPDSTDTQYF.

V is TRBV13 and J is TRBJ1-4; D may be TRBD1 (6 bases). The CDR3 runs 22 residues. The V end lost 5 bases, the J end lost 0 bases, and 31 bases lay between the germline ends. CDR1 is PRHDT, CDR2 FYEKMQ, per germline (reference sequence). For the CDR3, the DNA is TGTGCCAGCAGCCTTAAAAGGGGGGGGAGAAGAACTATATTAGCAACTAATGAAAAACTGTTTTTT. As protein: CASSLKRGGRRTILATNEKLFF.

This chain connects TRBV11-3 to TRBJ2-1; 8 bases are shared with TRBD1. J was trimmed by 6 bases and V by 5 bases; bases with no gene match: 9. This CDR3 is 15 amino acids long. Germline V gene data show CDR1 as SGHNT and CDR2 as YENEEA. The CDR3 DNA sequence: TGTGCCAGCAGCGGCCGACAGGGGATGTTCAATGAGCAGTTCTTC. Translated: CASSGRQGMFNEQFF.

The chain has TRBV28 and TRBJ1-4, with TRBD1 as a possible D gene (5 bases). The CDR3 loop spans 15 amino acids. CDR1 and CDR2 (germline): MDHEN, SYDVKM. V lost 8 bases and J lost 0, with 13 bases in between. CDR3 nucleotides: TGTGCCAGCGGATACGACAGTGCAACTAATGAAAAACTGTTTTTT. This sequence encodes CASGYDSATNEKLFF.

V is TRBV28 and J is TRBJ1-1; no firm D call. Trimming took 6 bases from V and 4 from J, leaving 15 bases between them. This CDR3 contains 14 residues. Germline V lookup: CDR1 MDHEN, CDR2 SYDVKM. The CDR3 nucleotides read TGTGCCAGCAGGGACCGGAGGGCCGGCACTGAAGCTTTCTTT. This gives the protein CASRDRRAGTEAFF.

The V gene is TRBV6-6, the J gene TRBJ2-7, with D possibly TRBD1 on 6 matching bases. The CDR3 is 14 amino acids. Germline loops: CDR1 MNHNY, CDR2 SVGAGI (reference sequence). The ends were cut back, 6 bases at V and 5 bases at J, with 17 bases in the middle. The CDR3 DNA follows: TGTGCCAGCAGAGTAGGGGGTCAGCTCCACGAGCAGTACTTC. It codes for CASRVGGQLHEQYF.

V gene TRBV3-1 (or the pseudogene TRBV3-2) combines with J gene TRBJ1-3; 8 nucleotides align to TRBD1. Losses at the gene ends were 5 bases for V and 1 base for J; bases not matched to a gene: 7. This CDR3 has 16 residues. Germline values: CDR1 LGHDT, CDR2 YNNKEL (reference sequence). CDR3 nucleotides: TGTGCCAGCAGCGGCGGCTGGACAGGGTCTGGAAACACCATATATTTT. Protein: CASSGGWTGSGNTIYF.

This chain connects TRBV6-6 to TRBJ1-1, with a tentative D call TRBD1 (5 bases). Germline V gene data show CDR1 as MNHNY and CDR2 as SVGAGI (reference sequence). There are 14 residues in the CDR3. V was shortened by 6 bases and J by 3 bases, with 14 bases between the two germline ends. CDR3 protein: CASRGRGIDTEAFF. DNA of the CDR3: TGTGCCAGCAGGGGGAGGGGAATTGACACTGAAGCTTTCTTT.

The chain couples TRBV6-5 to TRBJ1-2, with a possible D match to TRBD1 (6 bases). V was trimmed by 10 bases and J by 7 bases, leaving 19 bases between them. The CDR3 has 13 amino acids. Germline lookup yields CDR1 MNHEY and CDR2 SVGAGI. The CDR3 reads CAIRPGHIGGYTF. CDR3 nucleotide sequence: TGTGCCATCAGACCGGGACATATCGGTGGCTACACCTTC.

Only a few counts were recorded for this clone. The chain joins TRBV27 to TRBJ1-2; no reliable D call. The CDR3 contains 12 residues. The V gene's germline CDR1 is MNHEY and CDR2 SMNVEV (reference sequence). Trimming pared 7 bases from V and 8 bases from J, leaving 14 bases between. This CDR3 reads CASMSFWEGYTF. In nucleotides, the CDR3 is TGTGCCAGCATGTCTTTTTGGGAGGGCTACACCTTC.

The gene calls are TRBV12-5 and TRBJ2-1; 7 bases line up with TRBD1. With 0 bases clipped from V and 1 base from J, the junction kept 0 bases outside the gene matches. CDR1 is LGHNT, CDR2 FRNRAP, per germline. There are 15 residues in the CDR3. As DNA, the CDR3 is TGTGCTAGTGGTTTGGTACAGGGGTCCTACAATGAGCAGTTCTTC. Protein product: CASGLVQGSYNEQFF.